These 32 T cell receptor beta chains were all obtained from the same sample, sequenced in a study of T cells in localized non-small cell lung cancer (dated by TCRdb to 2019 to 2021). Receptor amplification or capture employed the immunoSEQ multiplex PCR assay. The table was pulled from immuneACCESS by TCRdb, which kept in-frame rearrangements only. Such tables lose some clones; where checked, under half of the loss comes from unresolved V genes, and the rest has no known cause. The sample contains around 26,000 clones, about 92% of them found a single time. About 1% of the sample goes to the ten largest clones. Sequencing used peripheral blood, obtained before any cancer treatment. The receptors were sampled from a woman aged 35-75 years with stage I lung adenocarcinoma.

This chain uses TRBV2 with TRBJ2-1, with a tentative D call TRBD1 (5 bases). CDR3 length: 14 residues. Germline CDR1 SNHLY, CDR2 FYNNEI. Trimming removed 3 bases at V and 7 bases at J, with 13 bases between. CDR3 loop: CASSEEQGRNEQFF. For the CDR3, the DNA is TGTGCCAGCAGTGAGGAGCAGGGAAGGAATGAGCAGTTCTTC.

The table lists this clone with a count of one. This chain joins TRBV7-2 and TRBJ2-1; D uncertain. Trimming stripped 6 bases from V and 8 bases from J, with 8 bases between. Germline V gene sequence: CDR1 SGHTA, CDR2 FQGNSA. The CDR3 loop spans 11 amino acids. The CDR3 protein is CASSYGHEQFF. For the CDR3, the DNA is TGTGCCAGCAGTTACGGCCATGAGCAGTTCTTC.

The DNA for the CDR3 is TGCGCCAGCAGCCATCGAGCGGGAGTAGCGGAGACCCAGTACTTC. Encoded protein: CASSHRAGVAETQYF. The chain links TRBV4-3 to TRBJ2-5, with 8 nucleotides matching TRBD2. The V segment lost 3 bases and the J segment 5 bases; nucleotides outside the gene matches: 8. This CDR3 spans 15 amino acids. Germline values: CDR1 LGHNA, CDR2 YSLEER.

The chain carries TRBV5-1 and TRBJ2-3; 13 bases fit TRBD2. From germline, CDR1 is SGHRS and CDR2 YFSETQ. The CDR3 consists of 17 residues. Losses at the gene ends were 2 bases for V and 3 bases for J; bases not matched to a gene: 6. CDR3 sequence reads: CASSFLPTSGGTDTQYF. CDR3 bases: TGCGCCAGCAGCTTTCTCCCGACTAGCGGGGGGACAGATACGCAGTATTTT.

The chain employs TRBV11-2 and TRBJ2-7; weak D call: TRBD2 (6 bases). The CDR3 contains 17 residues. Trimming took off 0 bases at V and 2 bases at J, with 17 bases between the two ends. CDR1 and CDR2 (germline): SGHAT, FQNNGV. The CDR3 DNA sequence: TGTGCCAGCAGCTTAGAGCGGAGGGCGGGAAACACCTACGAGCAGTACTTC. This codes for CASSLERRAGNTYEQYF.

The sample holds one count of this clone. The V gene is TRBV28, the J gene TRBJ1-1, with D unresolved. V shed 3 bases and J shed 12 bases, with 11 bases lying between them. Germline V CDR1 and CDR2: MDHEN, SYDVKM. The CDR3 loop spans 11 amino acids. The CDR3 coding sequence is TGTGCCAGCAGTTTTGTAGGAGCCCCTTTCTTT. It encodes CASSFVGAPFF.

This clone has just one count. The rearrangement links TRBV2 to TRBJ1-4, with D maybe TRBD1 (5 bases). The CDR3 is 14 residues long. Trimming stripped 5 bases from V and 5 bases from J, with 12 bases between. Germline V lookup: CDR1 SNHLY, CDR2 FYNNEI. The DNA for the CDR3 is TGTGCCAGCAGTATGGGCCAGGGAAATGAAAAACTGTTTTTT. This sequence encodes CASSMGQGNEKLFF.

The chain has TRBV19 and TRBJ2-3; 15 bases align to TRBD2. V dropped 4 bases and J dropped 1; count of bases not matched to a gene: 0. The CDR3 totals 16 residues. Germline lookup yields CDR1 LNHDA and CDR2 SQIVND (reference sequence). The CDR3 DNA is TGTGCCAGTAGTAGGACTAGCGGGAGGGGCACAGATACGCAGTATTTT. Translated, it gives CASSRTSGRGTDTQYF.

This clone was observed a single time. The CDR3 region has the DNA TGTGCCAGCTCGGGGACATCCCAAGAGACCCAGTACTTC. Amino acid sequence: CASSGTSQETQYF. The V gene is TRBV6-5, the J gene TRBJ2-5, with D perhaps matching TRBD1 (6 bases). V was pared by 8 bases and J by 1 base, with 11 bases between. The CDR3 extends over 13 amino acids. Germline values: CDR1 MNHEY, CDR2 SVGAGI.

The chain carries TRBV11-2 and TRBJ2-2, with a tentative D call TRBD2 (5 bases). Trimming pared 5 bases from V and 6 bases from J, leaving 13 bases between. The CDR3 loop spans 14 amino acids. The germline V gene has CDR1 SGHAT and CDR2 FQNNGV. CDR3 nucleotides: TGTGCCAGCAGCCCCGCCGCCGGGGCCGGGGAGCTGTTTTTT. This sequence encodes CASSPAAGAGELFF.

The chain couples TRBV7-2 to TRBJ1-5, with 8 bases aligning to TRBD1. CDR1 and CDR2 (germline): SGHTA, FQGNSA. J was trimmed by 6 bases and V by 3 bases; bases with no gene match: 4. CDR3 length: 14 amino acids. CDR3: CASSLDRVGQPQHF. The CDR3 DNA reads TGTGCCAGCAGCTTGGACAGGGTGGGTCAGCCCCAGCATTTT. Full variable domain (rest looked up from reference TRBV7-2 and TRBJ1-5): GAGVSQSPSNKVTEKGKDVELRCDPISGHTALYWYRQSLGQGLEFLIYFQGNSAPDKSGLPSDRFSAERTGGSVSTLTIQRTQQEDSAVYLCASSLDRVGQPQHFGDGTRLSIL.

The chain employs TRBV10-2 and TRBJ2-7; TRBD1 matches at 9 bases. This CDR3 region has 15 residues. CDR1 and CDR2 (germline): WSHSY, SAAADI. V trimming: 6 bases; J trimming: 5 bases; junction bases outside the gene matches: 11. The CDR3 DNA reads as TGCGCCAGCAGCCTATCGGGACAGGGTATCAACGAGCAGTACTTC. Protein: CASSLSGQGINEQYF.

This clone was detected once. CDR3 sequence reads: CASSFQGSTEAFF. The CDR3 DNA follows: TGTGCCAGCAGCTTTCAGGGGAGCACTGAAGCTTTCTTT. The rearrangement uses TRBV11-2 and TRBJ1-1; D may be TRBD1 (6 bases). V shed 3 bases and J shed 4 bases, with 9 bases lying between them. Germline loops: CDR1 SGHAT, CDR2 FQNNGV. CDR3 length: 13 residues.

The CDR3 reads CASSNQFGEQFF. CDR3 DNA: TGTGCCAGTAGTAACCAATTCGGTGAGCAGTTCTTC. The V and J genes are TRBV19 and TRBJ2-1; D is unclear. Germline CDR1 LNHDA, CDR2 SQIVND (reference sequence). The CDR3 is 12 residues long. V shed 4 bases and J shed 9 bases, with 10 bases lying between them. The full variable domain, rest sourced from reference TRBV19 and TRBJ2-1, is DGGITQSPKYLFRKEGQNVTLSCEQNLNHDAMYWYRQDPGQGLRLIYYSQIVNDFQKGDIAEGYSVSREKKESFPLTVTSAQKNPTAFYLCASSNQFGEQFFGPGTRLTVL.

The chain carries TRBV5-1 and TRBJ2-6, with TRBD1 matching over 8 bases. Germline V gene data show CDR1 as SGHRS and CDR2 as YFSETQ. The CDR3 loop spans 17 amino acids. V was clipped by 4 bases and J by 0 bases; unmatched bases: 6. The CDR3 spells CASSTVGTGSGANVLTF. The CDR3 DNA follows: TGCGCCAGCAGCACCGTGGGGACAGGCTCTGGGGCCAACGTCCTGACTTTC.

The chain joins TRBV6-5 to TRBJ2-7, with TRBD2 matching over 7 bases. The V and J ends lost 0 bases and 1 base, in that order; junction bases with no gene match: 3. Germline V gives CDR1 MNHEY, CDR2 SVGAGI. This CDR3 is built from 15 residues. CDR3 nucleotides: TGTGCCAGCAGTTACTCGGTGGGGGGGTCCTACGAGCAGTACTTC. Translation gives CASSYSVGGSYEQYF.

The rearrangement joins TRBV7-2 to TRBJ2-7; 9 bases fit TRBD1. The CDR3 runs 15 residues. J was trimmed by 2 bases and V by 5 bases; bases with no gene match: 7. Per the germline V gene, CDR1 is SGHTA and CDR2 is FQGNSA. CDR3 region: CASSATGGRAYEQYF. The CDR3, as DNA: TGTGCCAGCAGCGCAACAGGGGGCCGGGCCTACGAGCAGTACTTC. Looking up the rest from reference TRBV7-2 and TRBJ2-7 gives the full variable domain: GAGVSQSPSNKVTEKGKDVELRCDPISGHTALYWYRQSLGQGLEFLIYFQGNSAPDKSGLPSDRFSAERTGGSVSTLTIQRTQQEDSAVYLCASSATGGRAYEQYFGPGTRLTVT.

The chain employs TRBV7-9 and TRBJ2-7; D gene uncertain. This CDR3 region has 13 residues. Trimming shortened V by 1 base and J by 2 bases, and 6 bases separated the two germline ends. CDR1 is SEHNR, CDR2 FQNEAQ, per germline (reference sequence). The DNA of the CDR3 is TGTGCCAGCAGCTTAGGTGAAGCCTACGAGCAGTACTTC. Its translation: CASSLGEAYEQYF.

This clone has only a few counts. This chain links TRBV7-2 with TRBJ2-7, with 7 bases aligning to TRBD1. The CDR3 runs to 14 residues. Germline V gene data show CDR1 as SGHTA and CDR2 as FQGNSA. Unmatched junction bases numbered 5, after V lost 6 bases and J lost 0 bases. CDR3 DNA: TGTGCCAGCAGATATAGGGACAGCTCCTACGAGCAGTACTTC. Residues: CASRYRDSSYEQYF.

V and J are TRBV28 and TRBJ1-1; the D is unclear. Germline V gene lookup returns CDR1 MDHEN and CDR2 SYDVKM. There are 12 residues in the CDR3. Between the trimmed V and J ends, which lost 8 bases and 1 base, there was a span of 8 bases. CDR3: CASGVGNTEAFF. The CDR3 DNA follows: TGTGCCAGCGGGGTAGGGAACACTGAAGCTTTCTTT.

CDR3 DNA sequence: TGTGCCAGTAGTATTCGCGGCGGGAGTGAAGAGACCCAGTACTTC. It codes for CASSIRGGSEETQYF. The V and J genes are TRBV19 and TRBJ2-5; 7 bases map to TRBD2. Unmatched junction bases numbered 7, after V lost 3 bases and J lost 3 bases. This CDR3 region has 15 residues. Germline V CDR1 and CDR2: LNHDA, SQIVND (reference sequence). The whole variable domain, remainder taken from reference TRBV19 and TRBJ2-5, is DGGITQSPKYLFRKEGQNVTLSCEQNLNHDAMYWYRQDPGQGLRLIYYSQIVNDFQKGDIAEGYSVSREKKESFPLTVTSAQKNPTAFYLCASSIRGGSEETQYFGPGTRLLVL.

J is TRBJ1-4 and V is TRBV5-1; no definite D call. V was cut by 2 bases and J by 1 base, with 9 bases left in between. This CDR3 is 15 amino acids long. CDR1 is SGHRS and CDR2 is YFSETQ in the germline V gene. The CDR3 DNA reads TGCGCCAGCAGCTTCGGGCGGGGAACTAATGAAAAACTGTTTTTT. This sequence encodes CASSFGRGTNEKLFF.

CDR3 residues: CATSTGTGETSDTQYF. CDR3 coding DNA: TGTGCCACCAGCACCGGGACAGGGGAGACGTCAGATACGCAGTATTTT. The chain joins TRBV15 to TRBJ2-3; 10 nucleotides agree with TRBD1. V was pared by 4 bases and J by 4 bases, with 8 bases of the junction left unmatched. The CDR3 loop spans 16 amino acids. Germline assignment: CDR1 LNHNV and CDR2 YYDKDF (reference sequence).

This clone was detected only once. V usage is TRBV15 and J usage is TRBJ1-5; unclear D gene. Germline loops: CDR1 LNHNV, CDR2 YYDKDF (reference sequence). V was trimmed by 5 bases and J by 5 bases, leaving 7 bases between them. This CDR3 contains 12 residues. The CDR3 loop is CATSDIDQPQHF. In nucleotides, the CDR3 is TGTGCCACCAGCGACATCGATCAGCCCCAGCATTTT.

The genes are TRBV2 and TRBJ2-7; 8 nucleotides line up with TRBD2. The CDR3 sequence is 15 residues long. CDR1 SNHLY and CDR2 FYNNEI come from the germline V gene. Trimming took 2 bases from V and 3 from J; bases not matched to a gene: 6. The CDR3 region has the DNA TGTGCCAGCAGTGAAAAGCTAGCGGGCCTCTACGAGCAGTACTTC. Protein product: CASSEKLAGLYEQYF.

This clone was found once. The V gene is TRBV7-8, the J gene TRBJ1-1; 10 bases fit TRBD1. V lost 4 bases, J lost 5 bases, and 13 bases stayed unmatched. The germline CDR1 and CDR2 sequences are SGHVS and FQNEAQ. The CDR3 loop spans 17 amino acids. CDR3 protein: CASSSSLDRGPLTEAFF. In nucleotides, the CDR3 is TGTGCCAGCAGCTCTAGCCTCGACAGGGGGCCTTTGACTGAAGCTTTCTTT.

The chain is built from TRBV19 and TRBJ1-1, with 7 bases fitting TRBD1. CDR3 length equals 17 residues. Trimming at V came to 3 bases and at J to 2 bases, leaving 12 bases not matched to a gene. Germline assignment: CDR1 LNHDA and CDR2 SQIVND (reference sequence). The CDR3 is CASSIGRTGNPNTEAFF. The DNA of the CDR3 is TGTGCCAGTAGTATTGGTAGGACAGGAAACCCCAACACTGAAGCTTTCTTT. Combining the CDR3 with reference TRBV19 and TRBJ1-1 gives the whole variable domain DGGITQSPKYLFRKEGQNVTLSCEQNLNHDAMYWYRQDPGQGLRLIYYSQIVNDFQKGDIAEGYSVSREKKESFPLTVTSAQKNPTAFYLCASSIGRTGNPNTEAFFGQGTRLTVV.

The chain employs TRBV5-1 and TRBJ2-3, with 7 nucleotides matching TRBD1. With 4 bases clipped from V and 3 bases from J, the junction kept 8 bases outside the gene matches. There are 15 residues in the CDR3. The V gene's germline CDR1 is SGHRS and CDR2 YFSETQ. The DNA for the CDR3 is TGCGCCAGCAGCGCCGCAGGGGGAGTAACAGATACGCAGTATTTT. Translating it yields CASSAAGGVTDTQYF.

The chain employs TRBV11-1 and TRBJ2-1; 8 bases match TRBD2. CDR1 SGHAT and CDR2 FQDESV come from the germline V gene (reference sequence). Trimming took 5 bases from V and 4 from J; bases not matched to a gene: 1. This CDR3 is built from 13 residues. The CDR3 is CASSGGGYNEQFF. Here the CDR3 DNA reads TGTGCCAGCAGCGGCGGGGGGTACAATGAGCAGTTCTTC.

This clone is a singleton in its sample. The rearrangement joins TRBV7-2 to TRBJ2-3; D possibly uses TRBD1 or TRBD2 (5 bases each). The CDR3 consists of 16 residues. Germline CDR1 and CDR2: SGHTA and FQGNSA. Trimming stripped 1 base from V and 2 bases from J, with 13 bases between. Here the CDR3 DNA reads TGTGCCAGCAGCTTAGTTGGAGGCAGGGCCACAGATACGCAGTATTTT. Translation gives CASSLVGGRATDTQYF.

The rearrangement joins TRBV11-3 to TRBJ2-7, with D tentatively TRBD1 (6 bases). CDR3 size: 14 residues. V was cut by 1 base and J by 7 bases, with 14 bases left in between. The V gene's germline CDR1 is SGHNT and CDR2 YENEEA. The CDR3 loop reads CASSLAARGWEQYF. CDR3 coding DNA: TGTGCCAGCAGCTTAGCGGCCAGGGGTTGGGAGCAGTACTTC.

This chain connects TRBV4-3 to TRBJ2-5; 8 positions match TRBD2. CDR1 LGHNA and CDR2 YSLEER come from the germline V gene. The V and J ends lost 4 bases and 5 bases, in that order; junction bases with no gene match: 9. The CDR3 runs 15 residues. The CDR3 loop reads CASSPVAGRMETQYF. The CDR3 DNA reads as TGCGCCAGCAGCCCAGTAGCGGGGAGAATGGAGACCCAGTACTTC.